What follows is one TCR beta chain and its context. This clonotype was counted ten times or more. What antigen it recognizes has not been identified. No much larger clone is present one base from it, and per-base qualities are unavailable. The library relied on PCR. Sequencing used an Illumina HiSeq 2000. Clones were called with MiXCR by TCRdb after fastp trimmed the public reads at Q25, and only in-frame beta chains were retained. Rows merge per CDR3 protein into single entries with the most common DNA and genes. This sample has some 25,000 distinct CDR3 sequences in its table, and about 40% of those were observed once. The ten largest clones capture about 25% of the sample. This specimen belongs to a study of tumor-infiltrating lymphocytes in oesophageal squamous cell carcinoma (TCRdb year 2016). This sequence originates from a male donor with esophageal squamous cell carcinoma. The sequenced material came from esophageal tumor tissue.

Read as DNA, the sequence is TGTGCCATCAGTGTCGGCTTCTCTGGGCAAGAGACCCAGTACTTC. This codes for CAISVGFSGQETQYF. The chain couples TRBV10-3 to TRBJ2-5; the D gene lacks a confident call. The germline ends are 14 bases apart after V is trimmed by 4 bases and J by 2 bases. The germline V gene gives CDR1 as ENHRY and CDR2 as SYGVKD. The CDR3 measures 15 amino acids from cysteine to phenylalanine. Solely the CDR3 DNA is kept, with 45 bases framed from the first base.